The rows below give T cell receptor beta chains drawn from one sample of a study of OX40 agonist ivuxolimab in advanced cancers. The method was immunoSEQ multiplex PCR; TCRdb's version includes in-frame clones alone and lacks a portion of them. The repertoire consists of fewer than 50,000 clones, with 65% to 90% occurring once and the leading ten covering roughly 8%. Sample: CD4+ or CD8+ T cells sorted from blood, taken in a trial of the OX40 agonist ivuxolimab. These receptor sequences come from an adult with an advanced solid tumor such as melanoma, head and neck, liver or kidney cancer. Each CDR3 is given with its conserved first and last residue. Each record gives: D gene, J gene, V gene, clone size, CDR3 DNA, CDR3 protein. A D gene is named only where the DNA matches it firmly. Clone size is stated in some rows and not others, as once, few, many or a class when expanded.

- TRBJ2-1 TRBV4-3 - TGCGCCAGCAGCCAAGAGAACGGATATGAGCAGTTCTTC CASSQENGYEQFF
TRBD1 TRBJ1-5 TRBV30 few TGTGCCTGGGGGACAGGGAATCAGCCCCAGCATTTT CAWGTGNQPQHF
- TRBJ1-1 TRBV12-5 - TGTGCTAGTGGCAGTCGGGAAAACACTGAAGCTTTCTTT CASGSRENTEAFF
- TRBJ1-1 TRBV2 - TGTGCCAGCAGTGAAAGGGAGGGCACTGAAGCTTTCTTT CASSEREGTEAFF
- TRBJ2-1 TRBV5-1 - TGCGCCAGCAGCTGGCGGGGTACTAGTACCACTTACAATGAGCAGTTCTTC CASSWRGTSTTYNEQFF
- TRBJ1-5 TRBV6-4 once TGTGCCACCCCTCGGTCCGGGCGCAATCAGCCCCAGCATTTT CATPRSGRNQPQHF
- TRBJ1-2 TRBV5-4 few TGTGCCAGCACCGATGGAGGGTTCGGGCAATATGGCTACACCTTC CASTDGGFGQYGYTF
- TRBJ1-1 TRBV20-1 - TGCAGTGCCCCCTCCACTGAAGCTTTCTTT CSAPSTEAFF
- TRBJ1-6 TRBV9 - TGTGCCAGCAGCGTAGCTCTCACGCCGGGAGCACCCCTCCACTTT CASSVALTPGAPLHF
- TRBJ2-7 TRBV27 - TGTGCCAGCAGTTTATCGGCAGGGGAGTCCTACGAGCAGTACTTC CASSLSAGESYEQYF
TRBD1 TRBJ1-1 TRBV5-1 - TGCGCCAGCAGCTTGAGAGGGACAGGTCCAGGGAACACTGAAGCTTTCTTT CASSLRGTGPGNTEAFF
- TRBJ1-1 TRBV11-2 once TGTGCCAGCAGCTTAGATGAAGACACTGAAGCTTTCTTT CASSLDEDTEAFF
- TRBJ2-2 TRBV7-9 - TGTGCCAGCAGCTTAATTCTAGCGACCACCGGGGAGCTGTTTTTT CASSLILATTGELFF
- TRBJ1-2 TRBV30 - TGTGCCTGGAGTGTTGAGCGAAGCCATGGCTACACCTTC CAWSVERSHGYTF
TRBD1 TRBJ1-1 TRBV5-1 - TGCGCCAGCAGCGAGGGACAGGGGATGAACACTGAAGCTTTCTTT CASSEGQGMNTEAFF
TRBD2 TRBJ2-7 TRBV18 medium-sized TGTGCCAGCTCACCACCGGTAAGCGGGATGTACGAGCAGTACTTC CASSPPVSGMYEQYF
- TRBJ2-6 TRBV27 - TGTGCCAGCAGGAGGGACACGAGGGCCAACGTCCTGACTTTC CASRRDTRANVLTF
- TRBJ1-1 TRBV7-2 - TGTGCCAGCAGCTCCGCTCCGGCGGGGAACACTGAAGCTTTCTTT CASSSAPAGNTEAFF
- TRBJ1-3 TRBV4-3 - TGCGCCAGCAGCCAAGAGTCGAGGGGTACGGGAAACACCATATATTTT CASSQESRGTGNTIYF
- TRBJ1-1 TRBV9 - TGTGCCAGCAGCGTGGGATTCCGGGACACTGAAGCTTTCTTT CASSVGFRDTEAFF
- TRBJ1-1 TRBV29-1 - TGCAGCGTTGAAGGAGAAGGTCTGGACACTGAAGCTTTCTTT CSVEGEGLDTEAFF
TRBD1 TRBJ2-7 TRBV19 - TGTGCCAGTAGTATTAGGGGACAGGGGTTGGACGAGCAGTACTTC CASSIRGQGLDEQYF
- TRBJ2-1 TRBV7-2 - TGTGCCAGCAGCTTAGTCGGCTTACAATCTCAGTTCTTC CASSLVGLQSQFF
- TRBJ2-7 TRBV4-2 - TGTGCCAGCAGCCAAGATTATGCAGGAGGAGAGCAGTACTTC CASSQDYAGGEQYF
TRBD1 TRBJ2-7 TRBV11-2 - TGTGCCAGCAGCTCACCGACAGGGACCACCTACGAGCAGTACTTC CASSSPTGTTYEQYF